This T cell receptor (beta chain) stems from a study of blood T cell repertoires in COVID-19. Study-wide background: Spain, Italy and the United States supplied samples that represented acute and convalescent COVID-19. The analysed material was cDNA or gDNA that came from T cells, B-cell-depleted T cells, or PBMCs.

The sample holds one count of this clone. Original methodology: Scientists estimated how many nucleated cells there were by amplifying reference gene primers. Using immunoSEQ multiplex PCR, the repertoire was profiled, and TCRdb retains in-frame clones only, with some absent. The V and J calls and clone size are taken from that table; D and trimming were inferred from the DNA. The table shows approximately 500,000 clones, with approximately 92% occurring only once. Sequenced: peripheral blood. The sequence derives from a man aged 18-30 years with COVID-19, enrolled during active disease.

CDR3 in DNA: TGTGCCAGCAGCTTACCCCTTAGCGGGGGGTACAATGAGCAGTTCTTC. Translated, it gives CASSLPLSGGYNEQFF. The chain carries TRBV11-3 and TRBJ2-1; 10 nucleotides agree with TRBD2. The CDR3 is made up of 16 amino acids. Germline CDR1 SGHNT, CDR2 YENEEA. V lost 2 bases, J lost 4 bases, and 5 bases stayed unmatched.